Here is one TCR beta chain with its context. This sample is part of a study of blood T cell repertoires in COVID-19. Per the germline V gene, CDR1 is GTSNPN and CDR2 is SVGIG (reference sequence). Trimming shortened V by 0 bases and J by 4 bases, and 22 bases separated the two germline ends. This CDR3 is built from 17 residues. Original handling: Estimates of nucleated cell counts were drawn from the amplification of reference gene primers. Measured with immunoSEQ multiplex PCR; TCRdb has only the in-frame clones, and not every one. D and trimming were read from the DNA, whereas the V and J calls and clone size are those reported in that table. The data show about 180,000 clones, about 90% seen once.

This receptor was identified in a human donor with acute COVID-19. The donor label of this sample is uncertain. Sequences were obtained from PBMCs or T cells enriched from blood (not recorded which). This chain uses TRBV30 with TRBJ2-7; D is uncertain. CDR3 sequence reads: CAWSVGIGVYQGYEQYF. DNA of the CDR3: TGTGCCTGGAGTGTAGGAATCGGAGTCTACCAAGGTTACGAGCAGTACTTC.